The rows below give T cell receptor beta chains drawn from one sample of a study of shared clonotypes between healthy human individuals. The data were produced by immunoSEQ multiplex PCR, yet TCRdb's version contains in-frame clones alone and is incomplete. The sample lists more than 2,000,000 clones; just over 90% were seen once. The specimen was naive CD4+ T cells sorted from blood. These receptors were collected from a man between 18 and 29 years old in good health. CDR3s include the opening cysteine and the closing phenylalanine or tryptophan. The order of the fields is clone size, V gene, J gene, D gene, CDR3 DNA, CDR3 protein. The D gene is left open where the match is weak. Rows give clone size only sometimes, using once, few, many, or a class for an expanded clone.

NA	TRBV29-1	TRBJ2-3	TRBD1	TGCAGCGTTGAAGATCCCCCGGCGGACAGGAGACCCACAGATACGCAGTATTTT	CSVEDPPADRRPTDTQYF
few	TRBV11-2	TRBJ2-3	NA	TGTGCCAGCAGCCTCAGCACAGATACGCAGTATTTT	CASSLSTDTQYF
NA	TRBV7-2	TRBJ2-1	TRBD2	TGTGCCAGCAGCCTAACTAGCGGGAGGGCCAATGAGCAGTTCTTC	CASSLTSGRANEQFF
NA	TRBV13	TRBJ2-7	NA	TGTGCCAGCAGCCCGACCCGGACCGGGACTCTTTACGAGCAGTACTTC	CASSPTRTGTLYEQYF
NA	TRBV7-2	TRBJ2-3	NA	TGTGCCAGCGGCCAAGGGCCGGATACGCAGTATTTT	CASGQGPDTQYF
NA	TRBV30	TRBJ1-3	NA	TGTGCCTGGAGTATTGGGGGCGTATCTGGAAACACCATATATTTT	CAWSIGGVSGNTIYF
NA	TRBV5-1	TRBJ2-3	TRBD2	TGCGCCAGCAGCTCAAGAGGACTAGCGGACCGGAGCAGCACAGATACGCAGTATTTT	CASSSRGLADRSSTDTQYF
NA	TRBV7-9	TRBJ1-4	TRBD1	TGTGCCAGCAGCTTACGACAGGGTAATGAAAAACTGTTTTTT	CASSLRQGNEKLFF
NA	TRBV12-5	TRBJ1-2	NA	TGTGCTAGTGGTTTGTCGGCTAACTATGGCTACACCTTC	CASGLSANYGYTF
NA	TRBV19	TRBJ2-1	NA	TGTGCCAGGCCGCTGCGCCGGGAGAGTTTGTTCTTC	CARPLRRESLFF